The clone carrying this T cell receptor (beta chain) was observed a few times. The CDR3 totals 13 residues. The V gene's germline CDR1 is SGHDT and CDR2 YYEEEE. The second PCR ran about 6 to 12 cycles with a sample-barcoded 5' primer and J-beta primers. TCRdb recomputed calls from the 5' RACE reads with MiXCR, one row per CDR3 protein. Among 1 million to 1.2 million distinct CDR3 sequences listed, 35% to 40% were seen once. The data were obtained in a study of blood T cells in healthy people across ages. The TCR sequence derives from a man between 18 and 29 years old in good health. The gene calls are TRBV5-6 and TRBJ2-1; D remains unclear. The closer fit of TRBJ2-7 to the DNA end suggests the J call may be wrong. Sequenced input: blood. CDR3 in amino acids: CASSSLTYNEQYF. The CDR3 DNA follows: TGTGCCAGCAGCTCCTTGACCTACAATGAGCAGTACTTC.